This TCR beta chain was found in a study of blood T cell repertoires in COVID-19. For the study at large: From the United States, Italy and Spain came samples of acute and convalescent COVID-19.

Original analysis: Cell counts per sample came from amplifying reference gene primers. Repertoires were generated with immunoSEQ multiplex PCR, while TCRdb's copy carries only in-frame clones and drops some. The DNA gave D and trimming, while V, J and clone size come from that table. The sample lists about 180,000 clones; approximately 84% were seen once. The specimen was peripheral blood. The TCR originated in a young man with active or convalescent COVID-19.

CDR3 nucleotides: TGTGCCAGCAGCGCGGGACAGGGGGATGGGAGCACAGATACGCAGTATTTT. Translating gives CASSAGQGDGSTDTQYF. The chain recombines TRBV7-6 with TRBJ2-3; 11 bases line up with TRBD1. The V gene's germline CDR1 is SGHVS and CDR2 FNYEAQ. The CDR3 totals 17 residues. J gave up 0 bases and V 5 bases, and 7 bases lay outside the gene matches.